These 21 T cell receptor beta chains were sequenced from one sample in a study of shared clonotypes between healthy human individuals. CD45RO-negative cells were positively selected for CCR7, leaving out terminally differentiated effector memory CD45RA+ cells. Generated by immunoSEQ multiplex PCR, the TCRdb table keeps only in-frame clones and is missing some. The table records under 700,000 clones, approximately 96% of them present only once. Sequencing was carried out using naive CD8+ T cells sorted from blood. The origin of the receptors is a woman aged 25 to 39 in good health.

This chain connects TRBV27 to TRBJ2-2; D is uncertain. This CDR3 has 12 residues. Germline V gene lookup returns CDR1 MNHEY and CDR2 SMNVEV (reference sequence). V gave up 8 bases and J gave up 4 bases, with 8 bases separating them. The CDR3 region has the DNA TGTGCCAGCGGACCAGGCACCGGGGAGCTGTTTTTT. Amino acid sequence: CASGPGTGELFF.

V gene TRBV28 combines with J gene TRBJ1-4; tentatively, D is TRBD1 (5 bases). This CDR3 spans 16 amino acids. From germline, CDR1 is MDHEN and CDR2 SYDVKM. V lost 5 bases and J lost 2, with 15 bases in between. CDR3 region: CASSLSGGLTNEKLFF. The CDR3 nucleotides are TGTGCCAGCAGTCTGTCCGGGGGGTTGACTAATGAAAAACTGTTTTTT.

This sequence joins TRBV9 and TRBJ1-6; D is unclear. CDR3 length: 12 residues. Per germline, CDR1 SGDLS and CDR2 YYNGEE. V dropped 2 bases and J dropped 15 bases, with 12 bases sitting between them. CDR3 in DNA: TGTGCCAGCAGCGTTGGGCCCGGGGTCCTCCACTTT. Translation gives CASSVGPGVLHF.

The V and J genes are TRBV7-9 and TRBJ2-7, with D possibly TRBD2 on 6 matching bases. This CDR3 spans 15 amino acids. Germline assignment: CDR1 SEHNR and CDR2 FQNEAQ (reference sequence). V lost 4 bases to trimming and J lost 3 bases, with 16 bases between them. CDR3 nucleotides: TGTGCCAGCAGCTCCGCATTGGACTATGTCTACGAGCAGTACTTC. This encodes CASSSALDYVYEQYF.

V and J are TRBV9 and TRBJ1-1; no definite D call. Trimming left V 4 bases short and J 4 bases short, with 14 bases between. The CDR3 has 14 residues. The germline V gene encodes CDR1 SGDLS and CDR2 YYNGEE. The CDR3 DNA is TGTGCCAGCAGCTCAAGGATGAGTGGCACTGAAGCTTTCTTT. It is translated as CASSSRMSGTEAFF.

This rearrangement joins TRBV25-1 to TRBJ2-7; 7 bases map to TRBD2. Unmatched junction bases numbered 9, after V lost 6 bases and J lost 7 bases. This CDR3 spans 13 amino acids. Germline loops: CDR1 MGHDK, CDR2 SYGVNS. DNA of the CDR3: TGTGCCAGCAGGGCCCTAGCGGTTGGGGAGCAGTACTTC. It translates to CASRALAVGEQYF.

A single count supports this clone. The rearrangement links TRBV6-4 to TRBJ2-1; D uncertain. The germline gives CDR1 MRHNA, CDR2 SNTAGT. The germline V and J ends were trimmed by 6 bases and 7 bases, with 19 bases remaining between them. The CDR3 extends over 15 amino acids. The chain's CDR3 is CASRLQPPPANEQFF. The CDR3 DNA reads TGTGCCAGCAGACTCCAACCCCCCCCGGCGAATGAGCAGTTCTTC.

Comment on this clone: Distinct nucleotide sequences in the sample also encode this CDR3. The V call is TRBV27, the J call TRBJ2-7; TRBD2 agrees at 11 bases. The V and J ends lost 2 bases and 4 bases, in that order; junction bases with no gene match: 1. This CDR3 comprises 14 residues. In germline, CDR1 is MNHEY, CDR2 SMNVEV (reference sequence). The CDR3 reads CASSLGTSGYEQYF. CDR3 nucleotide sequence: TGTGCCAGCAGTTTAGGGACTAGCGGATACGAGCAGTACTTC.

This chain connects TRBV27 to TRBJ2-6; D gene unclear. This CDR3 is 15 amino acids long. Germline V gene sequence: CDR1 MNHEY, CDR2 SMNVEV (reference sequence). Trimming stripped 6 bases from V and 3 bases from J, with 12 bases between. CDR3 amino acids: CASSPREVGANVLTF. CDR3 bases: TGTGCCAGCAGCCCCCGTGAAGTTGGGGCCAACGTCCTGACTTTC.

The rearrangement uses TRBV5-1 and TRBJ1-1, with D tentatively TRBD1 (6 bases). CDR3 length equals 12 residues. V was pared by 4 bases and J by 8 bases, with 12 bases between. In germline, CDR1 is SGHRS, CDR2 YFSETQ. DNA for the CDR3: TGCGCCAGCAGCATAACAGGGTCGGAAGCTTTCTTT. Protein sequence: CASSITGSEAFF.

The chain uses TRBV11-3 and TRBJ2-2; either TRBD1 or TRBD2 may supply D (5 bases each). V was clipped by 1 base and J by 9 bases, with 6 bases between them. Per the germline V gene, CDR1 is SGHNT and CDR2 is YENEEA. CDR3 size: 12 residues. CDR3 loop: CASSLGGWELFF. CDR3 in DNA: TGTGCCAGCAGCTTAGGGGGGTGGGAGCTGTTTTTT. The full variable domain, its missing parts supplied by reference TRBV11-3 and TRBJ2-2, is EAGVVQSPRYKIIEKKQPVAFWCNPISGHNTLYWYLQNLGQGPELLIRYENEEAVDDSQLPKDRFSAERLKGVDSTLKIQPAELGDSAVYLCASSLGGWELFFGEGSRLTVL.

Comments on this clone: At the DNA level, this CDR3 is encoded by other sequences in the same sample as well. The rearrangement links TRBV27 to TRBJ2-7; D is unclear. Germline V gene sequence: CDR1 MNHEY, CDR2 SMNVEV (reference sequence). V was cut by 6 bases and J by 2 bases, with 14 bases left in between. This CDR3 comprises 14 residues. CDR3 sequence reads: CASSLRGPTYEQYF. The CDR3 DNA reads as TGTGCCAGCAGCCTTCGCGGACCGACCTACGAGCAGTACTTC.

The rearrangement links TRBV14 to TRBJ2-1; TRBD2 matches at 8 bases. The V gene end was trimmed by 2 bases and the J gene end by 2 bases; junction bases not matched to a gene: 2. CDR3 length: 15 residues. Germline V gene lookup returns CDR1 SGHDN and CDR2 FVKESK. The CDR3, as DNA: TGTGCCAGCAGCCAAATAGCGGGGCCCTACAATGAGCAGTTCTTC. Translated, it gives CASSQIAGPYNEQFF.

The rearrangement joins TRBV9 to TRBJ2-2, with D uncertain. CDR1 SGDLS and CDR2 YYNGEE come from the germline V gene. The CDR3 is 12 amino acids. V lost 2 bases, J lost 7 bases, and 6 bases lay in between. The CDR3 sequence is CASSVLGGELFF. CDR3 sequence (DNA): TGTGCCAGCAGCGTTTTGGGCGGGGAGCTGTTTTTT. Looking up the rest from reference TRBV9 and TRBJ2-2 gives the full variable domain: DSGVTQTPKHLITATGQRVTLRCSPRSGDLSVYWYQQSLDQGLQFLIQYYNGEERAKGNILERFSAQQFPDLHSELNLSSLELGDSALYFCASSVLGGELFFGEGSRLTVL.

This clone was counted only a few times. The chain links TRBV19 to TRBJ1-5; D might be TRBD1 (6 bases). The CDR3 is 17 amino acids. From germline, CDR1 is LNHDA and CDR2 SQIVND (reference sequence). Trimming removed 7 bases from V and 2 bases from J, with 21 bases in between. The CDR3 sequence is CASTDPWGGDGNQPQHF. The CDR3 nucleotides read TGTGCCAGTACCGACCCGTGGGGGGGCGATGGCAATCAGCCCCAGCATTTT.

The chain uses TRBV19 and TRBJ2-7; D unclear. The germline CDR1 and CDR2 sequences are LNHDA and SQIVND (reference sequence). The CDR3 has 10 residues. Trimming left V 10 bases short and J 4 bases short, with 8 bases between. The CDR3 here is CATLDYEQYF. The DNA for the CDR3 is TGTGCCACCCTTGATTACGAGCAGTACTTC.

The chain combines TRBV5-1 with TRBJ1-1; 9 bases match TRBD1. The CDR3 has 14 residues. The germline gives CDR1 SGHRS, CDR2 YFSETQ. Trimming at V came to 5 bases and at J to 1 base, leaving 3 bases not matched to a gene. CDR3 region: CASSGTGRNTEAFF. The CDR3 DNA reads TGCGCCAGCAGTGGGACAGGGCGGAACACTGAAGCTTTCTTT.

The rearrangement joins TRBV5-8 to TRBJ1-2; D unclear. The CDR3 sequence is 14 residues long. Germline V gene sequence: CDR1 SGHTS, CDR2 YDEGEE. V was trimmed by 2 bases and J by 3 bases, leaving 11 bases between them. The CDR3 DNA is TGTGCCAGCAGCTTAGGCAGTCGTCACTATGGCTACACCTTC. This gives the protein CASSLGSRHYGYTF.

The chain is built from TRBV5-1 and TRBJ2-7, with 11 bases matching TRBD1. Germline CDR1 and CDR2: SGHRS and YFSETQ. CDR3 length: 15 amino acids. V shed 7 bases, J shed 6 bases, and the junction held 12 bases outside the gene matches. CDR3 bases: TGCGCCAGCGCGCGGGGACAGGGGGGTTTTTCCGAGCAGTACTTC. Translation gives CASARGQGGFSEQYF.

The V gene is TRBV28, the J gene TRBJ2-7, with TRBD2 matching 8 bases. Germline V gives CDR1 MDHEN, CDR2 SYDVKM. V lost 4 bases and J lost 5; bases outside the gene matches: 13. CDR3 length: 16 amino acids. The CDR3 is CASSSWGERERDEQYF. CDR3 DNA: TGTGCCAGCAGTTCCTGGGGAGAGCGGGAGCGGGACGAGCAGTACTTC.

The chain is built from TRBV28 and TRBJ1-1; tentative D call: TRBD1 (6 bases). CDR1 MDHEN and CDR2 SYDVKM come from the germline V gene. The CDR3 length is 15 residues. Trimming cost V 2 bases and J 1 base, with 11 bases left between them. The CDR3 nucleotides read TGTGCCAGCAGTTTAACCCTACAGGGGAACACTGAAGCTTTCTTT. It translates to CASSLTLQGNTEAFF. Variable domain in full (rest from reference TRBV28 and TRBJ1-1): DVKVTQSSRYLVKRTGEKVFLECVQDMDHENMFWYRQDPGLGLRLIYFSYDVKMKEKGDIPEGYSVSREKKERFSLILESASTNQTSMYLCASSLTLQGNTEAFFGQGTRLTVV.